The rows below give T cell receptor beta chains drawn from one sample of a study of shared clonotypes between healthy human individuals. TCRdb's table, derived via immunoSEQ multiplex PCR, lists solely in-frame clones and lacks some. The sample lists roughly 2.5 million clones, just over 90% seen once, with over 0.12% in the top ten. Sequencing was carried out using naive CD4+ T cells sorted from blood. Source of these receptors: a man aged 18-30 years in good health. Each CDR3 is given with its conserved first and last residue. The D gene is left open where the match is weak. Expanded clones are given a class, and other clones once, few, many or no size at all.

abundance: -; v_gene: TRBV10-3; j_gene: TRBJ2-7; d_gene: -; CDR3aa: CATGGGPKGEQYF; CDR3nt: TGTGCCACCGGGGGTGGGCCCAAGGGGGAGCAGTACTTC
abundance: -; v_gene: TRBV5-8; j_gene: TRBJ2-6; d_gene: -; CDR3aa: CASSPAVVANVLTF; CDR3nt: TGTGCCAGCAGCCCTGCCGTGGTGGCCAACGTCCTGACTTTC
abundance: once; v_gene: TRBV7-2; j_gene: TRBJ2-3; d_gene: -; CDR3aa: CASSFSSARRGPDTQYF; CDR3nt: TGTGCCAGCAGCTTCTCCTCGGCGAGAAGAGGTCCAGATACGCAGTATTTT
abundance: -; v_gene: TRBV7-9; j_gene: TRBJ2-7; d_gene: TRBD1; CDR3aa: CASSAPGDRGQVGGYEQYF; CDR3nt: TGTGCCAGCAGCGCTCCGGGGGACAGGGGGCAGGTGGGAGGATACGAGCAGTACTTC
abundance: -; v_gene: TRBV6-6; j_gene: TRBJ1-6; d_gene: TRBD1; CDR3aa: CASKGTGNSPLHF; CDR3nt: TGTGCCAGTAAGGGGACAGGTAATTCACCCCTCCACTTT
abundance: -; v_gene: TRBV9; j_gene: TRBJ2-3; d_gene: -; CDR3aa: CASSVEIGTDTQYF; CDR3nt: TGTGCCAGCAGCGTCGAGATAGGCACAGATACGCAGTATTTT
abundance: -; v_gene: TRBV5-6; j_gene: TRBJ2-7; d_gene: -; CDR3aa: CASSSGGEQYF; CDR3nt: TGTGCCAGCAGCTCCGGGGGCGAGCAGTACTTC
abundance: -; v_gene: TRBV7-8; j_gene: TRBJ1-1; d_gene: -; CDR3aa: CASSLAQSTEAFF; CDR3nt: TGTGCCAGCAGCTTAGCCCAGAGCACTGAAGCTTTCTTT
abundance: -; v_gene: TRBV2; j_gene: TRBJ2-2; d_gene: -; CDR3aa: CASSEMAHSNTGELFF; CDR3nt: TGTGCCAGCAGTGAAATGGCGCATTCGAACACCGGGGAGCTGTTTTTT
abundance: -; v_gene: TRBV6-5; j_gene: TRBJ2-7; d_gene: -; CDR3aa: CASSYSPIYKQYF; CDR3nt: TGTGCCAGCAGTTACTCGCCTATTTACAAGCAGTACTTC
abundance: -; v_gene: TRBV29-1; j_gene: TRBJ2-7; d_gene: -; CDR3aa: CSALDLTYEQYF; CDR3nt: TGCAGCGCCCTGGACTTAACCTACGAGCAGTACTTC
abundance: -; v_gene: TRBV5-1; j_gene: TRBJ2-1; d_gene: -; CDR3aa: CASSPSGRGEQFF; CDR3nt: TGCGCCAGCAGCCCCTCAGGCCGCGGTGAGCAGTTCTTC
abundance: -; v_gene: TRBV5-4; j_gene: TRBJ2-5; d_gene: TRBD2; CDR3aa: CASSLGGTSGIETQYF; CDR3nt: TGTGCCAGCAGCTTGGGTGGGACTAGCGGGATTGAGACCCAGTACTTC
abundance: -; v_gene: TRBV5-4; j_gene: TRBJ2-1; d_gene: TRBD1; CDR3aa: CASSYSGTGWYNEQFF; CDR3nt: TGTGCCAGCAGCTACTCGGGGACAGGGTGGTACAATGAGCAGTTCTTC
abundance: -; v_gene: TRBV28; j_gene: TRBJ1-2; d_gene: -; CDR3aa: CASKDPSFYGYTF; CDR3nt: TGTGCCAGCAAGGACCCGTCCTTTTATGGCTACACCTTC
abundance: -; v_gene: TRBV18; j_gene: TRBJ2-5; d_gene: -; CDR3aa: CASSSLGPIAQETQYF; CDR3nt: TGTGCCAGCTCATCCCTAGGACCAATAGCCCAAGAGACCCAGTACTTC
abundance: once; v_gene: TRBV5-8; j_gene: TRBJ2-2; d_gene: -; CDR3aa: CASSIRQVSTGELFF; CDR3nt: TGTGCCAGCAGCATTAGACAGGTCTCCACCGGGGAGCTGTTTTTT
abundance: -; v_gene: TRBV7-9; j_gene: TRBJ1-1; d_gene: TRBD1; CDR3aa: CASRYDRGNTEAFF; CDR3nt: TGTGCCAGCAGGTACGACAGGGGTAACACTGAAGCTTTCTTT
abundance: -; v_gene: TRBV11-3; j_gene: TRBJ2-7; d_gene: -; CDR3aa: CASSIKKQTYEQYF; CDR3nt: TGTGCCAGCAGCATCAAGAAGCAGACCTACGAGCAGTACTTC
abundance: -; v_gene: TRBV6-6; j_gene: TRBJ2-7; d_gene: TRBD1; CDR3aa: CASSDTGTGVEQYF; CDR3nt: TGTGCCAGCAGTGATACGGGGACAGGGGTCGAGCAGTACTTC
abundance: -; v_gene: TRBV4-1; j_gene: TRBJ2-5; d_gene: -; CDR3aa: CASSQDPGDSEYF; CDR3nt: TGCGCCAGCAGCCAAGATCCCGGGGACTCAGAGTACTTC
abundance: -; v_gene: TRBV7-2; j_gene: TRBJ2-1; d_gene: -; CDR3aa: CASSPQGNEQFF; CDR3nt: TGTGCCAGCAGCCCCCAAGGCAATGAGCAGTTCTTC
abundance: -; v_gene: TRBV28; j_gene: TRBJ2-4; d_gene: -; CDR3aa: CASRSDTKNIQYF; CDR3nt: TGTGCCAGCAGATCAGACACCAAAAACATTCAGTACTTC
abundance: -; v_gene: TRBV9; j_gene: TRBJ1-5; d_gene: -; CDR3aa: CASSAGLSQPQHF; CDR3nt: TGTGCCAGCAGCGCCGGTTTGAGCCAGCCCCAGCATTTT
abundance: -; v_gene: TRBV11-2; j_gene: TRBJ2-5; d_gene: -; CDR3aa: CASSQGSGRETQYF; CDR3nt: TGTGCCAGCAGTCAAGGGTCGGGACGGGAGACCCAGTACTTC
abundance: -; v_gene: TRBV2; j_gene: TRBJ1-1; d_gene: TRBD1; CDR3aa: CASSAGQGAGTEAFF; CDR3nt: TGTGCCAGCAGTGCCGGACAGGGGGCAGGGACTGAAGCTTTCTTT
abundance: -; v_gene: TRBV27; j_gene: TRBJ1-1; d_gene: -; CDR3aa: CASSLRAGMSTEAFF; CDR3nt: TGTGCCAGCAGTTTAAGGGCAGGGATGAGTACTGAAGCTTTCTTT
abundance: -; v_gene: TRBV7-2; j_gene: TRBJ2-4; d_gene: -; CDR3aa: CASSLSGSKNIQYF; CDR3nt: TGTGCCAGCAGCTTATCGGGTTCCAAAAACATTCAGTACTTC
abundance: -; v_gene: TRBV18; j_gene: TRBJ2-7; d_gene: -; CDR3aa: CASSRQSLSSEQYF; CDR3nt: TGTGCCAGCTCACGTCAATCACTTTCGTCCGAGCAGTACTTC
abundance: -; v_gene: TRBV2; j_gene: TRBJ2-1; d_gene: TRBD2; CDR3aa: CASSHSGSRDEQFF; CDR3nt: TGTGCCAGCAGCCACAGCGGGAGTCGGGATGAGCAGTTCTTC
abundance: -; v_gene: TRBV7-2; j_gene: TRBJ2-5; d_gene: TRBD2; CDR3aa: CASSLVAGGLETQYF; CDR3nt: TGTGCCAGCAGCTTAGTTGCGGGGGGGCTAGAGACCCAGTACTTC
abundance: once; v_gene: TRBV27; j_gene: TRBJ2-3; d_gene: -; CDR3aa: CASSRISWDEFTDTQYF; CDR3nt: TGTGCCAGCAGCCGAATAAGTTGGGATGAGTTCACAGATACGCAGTATTTT
abundance: few; v_gene: TRBV19; j_gene: TRBJ1-5; d_gene: -; CDR3aa: CASSPIGSSNQPQHF; CDR3nt: TGTGCCAGTAGTCCGATCGGGAGTAGCAATCAGCCCCAGCATTTT
abundance: -; v_gene: TRBV28; j_gene: TRBJ2-3; d_gene: TRBD1; CDR3aa: CASSLSGQSGTQYF; CDR3nt: TGTGCCAGCAGTTTATCGGGACAGAGTGGTACGCAGTATTTT
abundance: -; v_gene: TRBV5-1; j_gene: TRBJ2-1; d_gene: TRBD1; CDR3aa: CASSNTGGTDNEQFF; CDR3nt: TGCGCCAGCAGTAATACAGGGGGCACGGATAATGAGCAGTTCTTC
abundance: -; v_gene: TRBV5-5; j_gene: TRBJ1-2; d_gene: -; CDR3aa: CASSLGHQNDYGYTF; CDR3nt: TGTGCCAGCAGCCTCGGACACCAGAATGACTATGGCTACACCTTC
abundance: -; v_gene: TRBV6-1; j_gene: TRBJ1-4; d_gene: -; CDR3aa: CASSGGTTLATNEKLFF; CDR3nt: TGTGCCAGCAGTGGAGGGACAACGCTTGCAACTAATGAAAAACTGTTTTTT
abundance: -; v_gene: TRBV6-6; j_gene: TRBJ1-5; d_gene: -; CDR3aa: CASRQGTNQPQHF; CDR3nt: TGTGCCAGCAGGCAGGGTACCAATCAGCCCCAGCATTTT
abundance: -; v_gene: TRBV14; j_gene: TRBJ1-2; d_gene: TRBD1; CDR3aa: CASSQGQGALGGYTF; CDR3nt: TGTGCCAGCAGCCAAGGACAGGGGGCGCTTGGTGGCTACACCTTC
abundance: -; v_gene: TRBV5-4; j_gene: TRBJ2-5; d_gene: TRBD1; CDR3aa: CASSNQGQGDETQYF; CDR3nt: TGTGCCAGCAGCAATCAAGGACAGGGGGACGAGACCCAGTACTTC
abundance: -; v_gene: TRBV13; j_gene: TRBJ1-6; d_gene: -; CDR3aa: CASSLGRIPLLSPLHF; CDR3nt: TGTGCCAGCAGCTTAGGCCGGATTCCTCTGCTTTCACCCCTCCACTTT
abundance: -; v_gene: TRBV5-1; j_gene: TRBJ1-5; d_gene: TRBD1; CDR3aa: CASSLAGTGGNQPQHF; CDR3nt: TGCGCCAGCAGCTTGGCTGGGACAGGGGGCAATCAGCCCCAGCATTTT
abundance: -; v_gene: TRBV6-5; j_gene: TRBJ2-7; d_gene: -; CDR3aa: CASSPSPGPGGEQYF; CDR3nt: TGTGCCAGCAGTCCTAGCCCGGGACCTGGGGGCGAGCAGTACTTC
abundance: once; v_gene: TRBV18; j_gene: TRBJ2-6; d_gene: -; CDR3aa: CASSQGGAGANVLTF; CDR3nt: TGTGCCAGCTCACAGGGGGGAGCCGGGGCCAACGTCCTGACTTTC
abundance: once; v_gene: TRBV6-5; j_gene: TRBJ2-2; d_gene: -; CDR3aa: CASKQVSAGELFF; CDR3nt: TGTGCCAGCAAGCAGGTCTCCGCCGGGGAGCTGTTTTTT
abundance: -; v_gene: TRBV7-9; j_gene: TRBJ1-1; d_gene: -; CDR3aa: CASSQKPGPTNTEAFF; CDR3nt: TGTGCCAGCAGCCAGAAACCGGGACCTACGAACACTGAAGCTTTCTTT
abundance: -; v_gene: TRBV2; j_gene: TRBJ2-7; d_gene: -; CDR3aa: CASSEILEQYF; CDR3nt: TGTGCCAGCAGTGAAATATTAGAGCAGTACTTC
abundance: -; v_gene: TRBV29-1; j_gene: TRBJ1-2; d_gene: -; CDR3aa: CSVETPPYTF; CDR3nt: TGCAGCGTTGAAACCCCCCCCTACACCTTC
abundance: -; v_gene: TRBV4-3; j_gene: TRBJ2-1; d_gene: -; CDR3aa: CASSQESWASYNEQFF; CDR3nt: TGCGCCAGCAGCCAAGAAAGCTGGGCTTCCTACAATGAGCAGTTCTTC
abundance: -; v_gene: TRBV6-5; j_gene: TRBJ2-7; d_gene: TRBD1; CDR3aa: CASSLAPGQDYEQYF; CDR3nt: TGTGCCAGCAGTTTGGCCCCGGGACAGGACTACGAGCAGTACTTC
abundance: -; v_gene: TRBV6-5; j_gene: TRBJ2-7; d_gene: TRBD1; CDR3aa: CASSYQRQGSYEQYF; CDR3nt: TGTGCCAGCAGTTACCAGAGACAGGGCTCCTACGAGCAGTACTTC
abundance: -; v_gene: TRBV6-1; j_gene: TRBJ2-3; d_gene: -; CDR3aa: CASSESLPFGSGHTDTQYF; CDR3nt: TGTGCCAGCAGTGAAAGCCTCCCGTTTGGTAGCGGACACACAGATACGCAGTATTTT
abundance: -; v_gene: TRBV5-1; j_gene: TRBJ2-6; d_gene: -; CDR3aa: CASTPGESGANVLTF; CDR3nt: TGCGCCAGCACGCCAGGGGAGTCTGGGGCCAACGTCCTGACTTTC